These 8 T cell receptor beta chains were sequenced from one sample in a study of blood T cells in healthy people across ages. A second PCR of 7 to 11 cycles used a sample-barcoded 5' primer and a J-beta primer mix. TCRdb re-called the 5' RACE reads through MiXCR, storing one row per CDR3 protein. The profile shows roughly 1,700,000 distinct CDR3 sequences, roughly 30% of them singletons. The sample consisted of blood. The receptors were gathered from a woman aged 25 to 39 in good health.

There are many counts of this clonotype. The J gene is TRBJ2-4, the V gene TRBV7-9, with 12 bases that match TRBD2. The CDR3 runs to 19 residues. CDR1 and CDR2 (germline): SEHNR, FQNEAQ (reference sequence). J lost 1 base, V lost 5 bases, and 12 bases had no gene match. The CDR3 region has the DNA TGTGCCAGCAGCCCCGGGACTAGCGGGCCGCGTGGCGCCAAAAACATTCAGTACTTC. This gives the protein CASSPGTSGPRGAKNIQYF.

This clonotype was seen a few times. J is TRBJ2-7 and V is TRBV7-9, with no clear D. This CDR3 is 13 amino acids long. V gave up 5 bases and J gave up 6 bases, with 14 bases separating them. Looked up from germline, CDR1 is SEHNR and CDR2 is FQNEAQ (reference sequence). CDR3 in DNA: TGTGCCAGCAGCAAGACGAGAACCTGCGAGCAGTACTTC. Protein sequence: CASSKTRTCEQYF.

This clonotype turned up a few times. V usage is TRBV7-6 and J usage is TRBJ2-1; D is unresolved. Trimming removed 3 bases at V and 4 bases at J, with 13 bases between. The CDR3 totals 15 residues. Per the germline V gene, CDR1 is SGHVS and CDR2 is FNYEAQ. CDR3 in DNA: TGTGCCAGCAGCTTCGGACGGGCCCTATACAATGAGCAGTTCTTC. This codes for CASSFGRALYNEQFF.

DNA for the CDR3: TGCAGCGTCCCTAACCCAGGGGACTATGGCTACACCTTC. Translated, it gives CSVPNPGDYGYTF. The chain has TRBV29-1 and TRBJ1-2; the D gene is possibly TRBD1 (6 bases). CDR3 size: 13 residues. Per the germline V gene, CDR1 is SQVTM and CDR2 is ANQGSEA. V was pared by 6 bases and J by 3 bases, with 14 bases between.

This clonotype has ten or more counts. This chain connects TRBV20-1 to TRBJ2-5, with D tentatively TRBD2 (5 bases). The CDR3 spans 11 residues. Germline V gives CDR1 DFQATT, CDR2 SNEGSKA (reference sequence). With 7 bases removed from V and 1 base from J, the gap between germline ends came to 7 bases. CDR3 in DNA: TGCAGTGGGAGCGGCCAAGAGACCCAGTACTTC. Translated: CSGSGQETQYF.

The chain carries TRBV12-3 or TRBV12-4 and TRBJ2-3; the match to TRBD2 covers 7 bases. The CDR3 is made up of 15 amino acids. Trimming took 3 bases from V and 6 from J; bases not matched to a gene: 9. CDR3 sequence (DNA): TGTGCCAGCAGTTTTAGGGGCGGGAGAACGGATACGCAGTATTTT. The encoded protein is CASSFRGGRTDTQYF.

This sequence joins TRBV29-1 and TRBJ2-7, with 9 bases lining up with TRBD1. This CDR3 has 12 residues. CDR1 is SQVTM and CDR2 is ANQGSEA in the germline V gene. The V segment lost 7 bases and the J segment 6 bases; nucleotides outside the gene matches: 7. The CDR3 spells CSATEDRGEQYF. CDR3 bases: TGCAGCGCCACAGAGGACAGGGGCGAGCAGTACTTC.

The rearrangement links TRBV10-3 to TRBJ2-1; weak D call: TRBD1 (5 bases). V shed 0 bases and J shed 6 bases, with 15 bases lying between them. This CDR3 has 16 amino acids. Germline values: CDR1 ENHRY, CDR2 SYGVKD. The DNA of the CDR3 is TGTGCCATCAGTGAGTCGGACAACCCTGGATTCAATGAGCAGTTCTTC. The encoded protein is CAISESDNPGFNEQFF.